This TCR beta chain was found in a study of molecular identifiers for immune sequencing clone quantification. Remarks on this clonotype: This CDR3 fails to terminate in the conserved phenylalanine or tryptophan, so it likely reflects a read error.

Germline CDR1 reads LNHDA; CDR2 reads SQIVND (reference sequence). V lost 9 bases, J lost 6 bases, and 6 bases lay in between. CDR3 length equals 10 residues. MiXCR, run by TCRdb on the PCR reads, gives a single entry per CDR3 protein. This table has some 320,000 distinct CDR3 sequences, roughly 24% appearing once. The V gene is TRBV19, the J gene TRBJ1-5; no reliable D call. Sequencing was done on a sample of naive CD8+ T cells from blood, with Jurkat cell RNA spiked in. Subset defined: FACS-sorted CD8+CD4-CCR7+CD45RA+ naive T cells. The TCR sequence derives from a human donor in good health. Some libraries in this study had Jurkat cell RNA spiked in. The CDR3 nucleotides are TGTGCCAGGGGGAGTCAGCCCCAGCATGTT. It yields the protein CARGSQPQHV.